This T cell receptor beta chain was recorded in a study of early stage breast cancer tumors (dated by TCRdb to the late 2010s). Study-wide context: Of the roughly 17 invasive breast tumors, twelve were found to be estrogen receptor-positive, progesterone receptor-positive and HER2-negative. Of the roughly twelve ER+/PR+/HER2- tumors, eight were classified as invasive ductal carcinomas and four as invasive lobular carcinomas. Across all samples, around 2.9 million templates representing nearly 1,100,000 unique clonotypes were detected. The average read coverage per sample was roughly 10-fold. Beyond this particular receptor, the publication reports: Compared with adjacent normal breast tissue, tumors had roughly 2.5-fold higher T cell density and higher clonality. Sequencing bulk genomic DNA from unsorted cells could not capture chain pairing or functional markers like CD4, CD8 and FOXP3. Enriched TCRB sequences shared across patients were found to be mostly commonly generated sequences that were unlikely to play an important role in the tumor microenvironment. The small cohort size prevented analysis by tumor subtype. Repertoires from blood resembled normal breast more closely than tumor, and using blood as a reference for each tissue separated tumor from normal in 14 of 16 patients.

The study profiled bulk TCR beta-chain repertoires in matched peripheral blood, tumor and adjacent normal breast tissue taken from approximately 15 patients with early-stage breast cancer. Before surgery, about 4.5-11 mL of whole blood was collected into EDTA tubes and then processed within 2 hours. Ficoll-Paque centrifugation in SepMate-50 tubes was used to isolate peripheral blood mononuclear cells. PBMCs were cryopreserved in aliquots of roughly 2 to 4.5 million cells in roughly 90% FBS with about 10% DMSO and kept in liquid nitrogen. Genomic DNA was extracted with the Qiagen AllPrep DNA/RNA Mini kit. Each sample was amplified as two independent genomic DNA replicates: around 0.47 ug for blood and around 1.5 ug for tumor or normal breast. TCRB sequencing of genomic DNA was carried out with the ImmunoSeq Intro kit according to the manufacturer's instructions. For absolute quantification, the approximately 32-cycle multiplex PCR included proprietary primers along with spike-in control sequences. Single-end 150-bp reads were used to sequence an 87-bp fragment covering the CDR3 and the flanking V and J genes. Seven samples, with two replicates for each sample, were multiplexed per lane of an Illumina MiSeq using version 3.0 chemistry. On the study's bioinformatics: The vendor's proprietary pipeline processed the raw data and merged both replicates into a single result for each sample. Productive rearrangements sharing the V-gene family, CDR3 amino acid sequence and J-gene segment were defined as clonotypes. To compute clonality, the normalized Shannon entropy (Pielou evenness) of TCRB abundances was subtracted from 1. T cell density was estimated as total templates divided by the number of input cells, with the number of input cells inferred from the DNA input amount. Recon was used with default parameters to estimate total repertoire diversity and clonality. Tumor-enriched clonotypes were defined as having over 0.1% abundance in tumor and at least 32-fold higher abundance than in normal breast. In its TCRdb copy, this immuneACCESS table keeps in-frame sequences only and misses some clones. Where compared with another copy, unresolved V genes explain less than half of these, and the others have no known cause. That table supplies the V and J calls and clone size; D and trimming were determined from the DNA. This sample holds roughly 48,000 clones; about 80% were observed only once. Around 1.3% of the sample is in the top ten clones.

Points on this clone: Its antigen is currently not known. One base away there is no much larger clone; base qualities are not given.

CDR1 and CDR2 were assigned from the germline V gene (reference sequence) as SEHNR and FQNEAQ. V and J are trimmed by 1 base and 4 bases, and the gene matches miss 4 bases of the junction. The cysteine opens and the phenylalanine closes a CDR3 of 16 amino acids. The sequence is cut down to CDR3 DNA, 48 bases in frame from base 1. This sequence originates from a person aged 45-60 years with breast cancer. Recombination joined TRBV7-9 with TRBJ1-2; 12 junctional bases match TRBD1. The specimen was blood. The CDR3 region has the sequence CASSLEGQGATYGYTF. Here is the DNA: TGTGCCAGCAGCTTAGAGGGACAGGGGGCTACCTATGGCTACACCTTC.